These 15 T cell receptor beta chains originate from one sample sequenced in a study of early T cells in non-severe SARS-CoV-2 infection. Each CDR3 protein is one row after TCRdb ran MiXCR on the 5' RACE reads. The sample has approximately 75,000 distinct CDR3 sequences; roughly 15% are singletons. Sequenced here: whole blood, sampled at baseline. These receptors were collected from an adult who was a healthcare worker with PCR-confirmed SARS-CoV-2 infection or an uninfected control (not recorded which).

The CDR3 DNA reads TGTGCCAGTAGTAGCCGGACCAATCAGCCCCAGCATTTT. It translates to CASSSRTNQPQHF. The chain carries TRBV19 and TRBJ1-5; D gene ambiguous. Germline values: CDR1 LNHDA, CDR2 SQIVND (reference sequence). Trimming shortened V by 4 bases and J by 3 bases, and 7 bases separated the two germline ends. The CDR3 runs 13 residues.

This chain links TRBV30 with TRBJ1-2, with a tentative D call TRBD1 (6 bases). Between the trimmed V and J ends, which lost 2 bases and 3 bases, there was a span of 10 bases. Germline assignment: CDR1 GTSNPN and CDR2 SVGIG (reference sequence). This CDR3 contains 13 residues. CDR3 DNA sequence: TGTGCCTGGAGTCCACAGGGATACTATGGCTACACCTTC. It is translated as CAWSPQGYYGYTF.

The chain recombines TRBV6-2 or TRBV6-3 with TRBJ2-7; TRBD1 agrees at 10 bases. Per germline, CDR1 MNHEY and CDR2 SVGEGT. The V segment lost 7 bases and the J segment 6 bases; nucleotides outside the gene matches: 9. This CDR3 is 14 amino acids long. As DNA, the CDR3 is TGTGCCAGCAAAGGACAGGGGGAGTGGCGCGAGCAGTACTTC. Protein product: CASKGQGEWREQYF.

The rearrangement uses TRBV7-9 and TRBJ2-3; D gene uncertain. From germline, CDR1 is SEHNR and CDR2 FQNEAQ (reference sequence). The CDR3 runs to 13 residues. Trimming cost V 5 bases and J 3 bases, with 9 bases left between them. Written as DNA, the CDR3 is TGTGCCAGCAGCCCCCGGGCGACAGATACGCAGTATTTT. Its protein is CASSPRATDTQYF.

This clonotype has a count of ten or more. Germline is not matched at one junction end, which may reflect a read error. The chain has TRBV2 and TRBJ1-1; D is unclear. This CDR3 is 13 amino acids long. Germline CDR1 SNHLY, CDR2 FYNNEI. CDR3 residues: CASNKLMNAEAFF. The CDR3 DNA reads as TGTGCCAGCAACAAGTTGATGAACGCTGAAGCTTTCTTT.

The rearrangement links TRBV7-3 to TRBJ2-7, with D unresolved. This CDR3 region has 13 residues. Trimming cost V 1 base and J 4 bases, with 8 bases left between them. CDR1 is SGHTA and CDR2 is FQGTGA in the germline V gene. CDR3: CASSLRGKYEQYF. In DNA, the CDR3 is TGTGCCAGCAGCTTAAGGGGTAAATACGAGCAGTACTTC.

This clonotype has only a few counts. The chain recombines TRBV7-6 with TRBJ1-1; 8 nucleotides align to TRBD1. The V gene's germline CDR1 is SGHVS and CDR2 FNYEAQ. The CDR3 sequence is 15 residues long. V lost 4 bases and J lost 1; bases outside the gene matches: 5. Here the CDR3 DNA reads TGTGCCAGCAGCTCAATGGACAGGGAGAACACTGAAGCTTTCTTT. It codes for CASSSMDRENTEAFF.

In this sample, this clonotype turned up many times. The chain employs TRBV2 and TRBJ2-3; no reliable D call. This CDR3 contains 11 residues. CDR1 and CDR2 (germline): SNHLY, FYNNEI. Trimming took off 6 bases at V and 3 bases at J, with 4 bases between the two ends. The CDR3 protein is CASRGTDTQYF. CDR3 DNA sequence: TGTGCCAGCAGAGGGACAGATACGCAGTATTTT.

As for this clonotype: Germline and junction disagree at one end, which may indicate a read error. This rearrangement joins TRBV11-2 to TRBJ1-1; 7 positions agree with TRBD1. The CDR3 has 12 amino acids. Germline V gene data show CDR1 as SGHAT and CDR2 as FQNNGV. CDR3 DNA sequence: TGTGCCAGCAGCCCGGACAGGACTGAACCTTTCTTT. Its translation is CASSPDRTEPFF.

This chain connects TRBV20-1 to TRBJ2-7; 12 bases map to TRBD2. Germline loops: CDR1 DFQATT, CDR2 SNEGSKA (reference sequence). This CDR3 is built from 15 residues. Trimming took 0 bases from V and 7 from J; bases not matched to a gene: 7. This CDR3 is CSAREQLAGGGEQYF. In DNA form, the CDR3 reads TGCAGTGCTAGAGAACAACTAGCGGGAGGAGGGGAGCAGTACTTC.

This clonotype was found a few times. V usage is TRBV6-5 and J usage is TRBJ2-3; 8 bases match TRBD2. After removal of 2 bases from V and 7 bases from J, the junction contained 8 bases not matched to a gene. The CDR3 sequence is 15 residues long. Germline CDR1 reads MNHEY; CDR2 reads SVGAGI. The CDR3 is CASSYDGRAGNTQYF. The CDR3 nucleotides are TGTGCCAGCAGTTACGACGGGAGGGCCGGGAATACGCAGTATTTT.

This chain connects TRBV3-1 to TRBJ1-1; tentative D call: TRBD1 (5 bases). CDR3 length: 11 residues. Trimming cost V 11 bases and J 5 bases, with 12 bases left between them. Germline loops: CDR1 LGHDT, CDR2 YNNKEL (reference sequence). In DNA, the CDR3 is TGTGCCGCGAGGGGTGGGACTGAAGCTTTCTTT. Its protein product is CAARGGTEAFF.

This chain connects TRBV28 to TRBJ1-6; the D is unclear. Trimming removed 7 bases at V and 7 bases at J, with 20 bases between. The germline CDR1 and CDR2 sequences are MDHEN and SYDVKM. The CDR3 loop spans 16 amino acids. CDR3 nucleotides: TGTGCCAGCACCCTACCCCGGCCAGTCGGGAATTCACCCCTCCACTTT. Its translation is CASTLPRPVGNSPLHF. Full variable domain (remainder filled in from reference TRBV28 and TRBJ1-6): DVKVTQSSRYLVKRTGEKVFLECVQDMDHENMFWYRQDPGLGLRLIYFSYDVKMKEKGDIPEGYSVSREKKERFSLILESASTNQTSMYLCASTLPRPVGNSPLHFGNGTRLTVT.

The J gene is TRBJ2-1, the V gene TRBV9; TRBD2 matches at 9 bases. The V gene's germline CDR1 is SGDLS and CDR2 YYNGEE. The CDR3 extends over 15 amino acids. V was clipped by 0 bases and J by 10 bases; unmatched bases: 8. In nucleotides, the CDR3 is TGTGCCAGCAGCGTAGGGGTAGCGGGAGTGGAGGAGCAGTTCTTC. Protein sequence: CASSVGVAGVEEQFF.

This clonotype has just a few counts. The CDR3 nucleotides are TGTGCCAGCAGCCCAGGCGGGAGGAAAAACACCGGGGAGCTGTTTTTT. It translates to CASSPGGRKNTGELFF. The V gene is TRBV7-3, the J gene TRBJ2-2; 8 bases fit TRBD2. The V and J ends lost 5 bases and 2 bases, in that order; junction bases with no gene match: 7. Germline V gene sequence: CDR1 SGHTA, CDR2 FQGTGA. CDR3 size: 16 residues.